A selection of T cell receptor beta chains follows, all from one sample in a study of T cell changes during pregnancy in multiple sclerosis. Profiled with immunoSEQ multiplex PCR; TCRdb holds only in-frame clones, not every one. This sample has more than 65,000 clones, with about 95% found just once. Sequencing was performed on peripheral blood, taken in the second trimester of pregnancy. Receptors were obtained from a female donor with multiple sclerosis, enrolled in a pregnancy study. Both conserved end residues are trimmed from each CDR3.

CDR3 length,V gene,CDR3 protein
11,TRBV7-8,ASSPQGAPEAF
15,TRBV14,ASSYTGLAINGGELF
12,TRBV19,ASSAAGQADTQY
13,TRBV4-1,ASSQGPGATYEQY
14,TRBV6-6,ASSHFAGSATGELF
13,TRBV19,ASSSYGEGLTEAF
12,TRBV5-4,ASSLAGVRLGYT
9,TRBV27,AIRKGGGEF
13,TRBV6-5,ASRFGLALTGELF
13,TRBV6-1,ASSEGLVGAYEQY
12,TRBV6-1,ATRGLAGLYEQY
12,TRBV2,ASRQGESNQPQH
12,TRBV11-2,ASSPLRGNTEAF
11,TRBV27,ASSLRGGYGYT
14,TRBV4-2,ASSQEDGSPGNTIY
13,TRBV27,ASKPRDRGNTEAF
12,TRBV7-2,ASHWRGPVYGYT
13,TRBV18,ASSPGQGRTDTQY
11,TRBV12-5,ASGVTGEETQY
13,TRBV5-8,ASSSGHRVSDTQY
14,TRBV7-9,ASSLALGGGYTEAF
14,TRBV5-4,ASSSTWASRNNEQF
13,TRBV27,ASSLGLAATGELF
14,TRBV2,ASRDHLQGSNYGYT
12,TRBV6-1,ASSETGGPYEQY
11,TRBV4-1,ASRGVGADTQY
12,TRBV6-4,ASSEIAGRNEQF
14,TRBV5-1,ASSSTGTSGRVEQF
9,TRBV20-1,SASPLYEQY
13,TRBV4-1,ASSQTGGSGDEQY
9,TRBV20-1,SADGVGEQY
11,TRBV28,ASSFRGFGKLF
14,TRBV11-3,ASSPGAGESNQPQH
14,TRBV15,ATSRDRTISGNTIY
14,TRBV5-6,ASNRWAQGAYGELF
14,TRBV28,ASSFNAGARTDTQY
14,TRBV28,ASSSPWRKRSYEQY
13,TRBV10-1,ATYSGADGKNEQF
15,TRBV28,ASSFEGLGGRAYEQY
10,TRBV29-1,SAQGLSTEAF
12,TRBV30,AWSGQRYYQPQH
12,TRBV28,ASARTSGRNEQF
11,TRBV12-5,ASGLAPSYEQY
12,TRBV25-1,ASSDPGQLYGYT
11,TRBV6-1,ASSEGGQYEQY
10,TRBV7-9,AGRGGVVEQF
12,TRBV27,ASRLAGEYNEQF
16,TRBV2,ASSSPGTSGRGGDTQY
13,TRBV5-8,ASRPRLAGAYEQY
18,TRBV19,ASSIDKAGTSGTSLNEQF
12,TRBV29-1,SVLTGGRGNTIY
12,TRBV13,ASSLEQGIATQY
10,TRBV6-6,ASRLGQGPLH
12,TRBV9,ASSDGQPQETQY